This TCR beta chain was identified during a study of cytomegalovirus exposure and HLA in healthy donors. Study overall: HLA-typed donors contributed 65 million to 95 million unique TCRs, which were held in an early data release.

Remarks on this clone: Its antigen remains unknown.

Study-wide points: Trimming of TCR beta V- and J-genes showed a link, identified in a later analysis, to a missense DCLRE1C variant. In an earlier analysis, in approximately 630 donors, most V segments appeared productive either ~90% or ~30% of the time.

CDR1 is MNHEY, CDR2 SVGAGI, per germline. CDR3 length: 15 residues. The V gene end was trimmed by 5 bases and the J gene end by 6 bases; junction bases not matched to a gene: 8. The PCR made use of 60 Vbeta and 13 Jbeta primers. This table comes from immunoSEQ multiplex PCR, and its TCRdb copy is limited to in-frame clones, with some not included. The data contain hundreds of thousands of clones, around 89% of them seen just once; the ten biggest clones take up about 1%. The clonotype originates from a woman aged 18-35 years in good health and CMV-seronegative. Sequencing was carried out using PBMCs. V usage is TRBV6-5 and J usage is TRBJ2-1, with 9 bases that match TRBD1. CDR3 coding DNA: TGTGCCAGCAGTACCGACAGGGGGGGTTTCAATGAGCAGTTCTTC. It translates to CASSTDRGGFNEQFF.